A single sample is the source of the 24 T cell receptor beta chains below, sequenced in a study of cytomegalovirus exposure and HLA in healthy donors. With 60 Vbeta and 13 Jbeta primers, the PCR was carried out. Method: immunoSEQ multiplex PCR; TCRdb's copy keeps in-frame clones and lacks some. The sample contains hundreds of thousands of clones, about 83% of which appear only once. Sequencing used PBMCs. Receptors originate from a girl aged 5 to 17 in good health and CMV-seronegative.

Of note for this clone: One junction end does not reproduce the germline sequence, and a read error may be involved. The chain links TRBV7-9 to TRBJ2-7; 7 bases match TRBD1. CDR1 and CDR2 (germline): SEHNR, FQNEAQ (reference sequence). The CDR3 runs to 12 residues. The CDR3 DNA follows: TGTTCCAGCAGCCCGACAGGGCACGAGCAGTACTTC. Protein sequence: CSSSPTGHEQYF.

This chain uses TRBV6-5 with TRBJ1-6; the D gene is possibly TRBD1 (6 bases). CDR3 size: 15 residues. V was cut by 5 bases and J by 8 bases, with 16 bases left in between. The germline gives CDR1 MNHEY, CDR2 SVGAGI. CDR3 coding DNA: TGTGCCAGCAGTGCGGACAGACTTCGCGATTCACCCCTCCACTTT. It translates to CASSADRLRDSPLHF.

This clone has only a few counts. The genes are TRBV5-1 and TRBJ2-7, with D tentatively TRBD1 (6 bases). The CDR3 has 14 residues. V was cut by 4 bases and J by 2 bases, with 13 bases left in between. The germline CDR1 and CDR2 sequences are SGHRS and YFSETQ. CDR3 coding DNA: TGCGCCAGCAGCGGTACAGGGTCCCCCTACGAGCAGTACTTC. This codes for CASSGTGSPYEQYF. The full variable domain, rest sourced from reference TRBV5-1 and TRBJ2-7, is KAGVTQTPRYLIKTRGQQVTLSCSPISGHRSVSWYQQTPGQGLQFLFEYFSETQRNKGNFPGRFSGRQFSNSRSEMNVSTLELGDSALYLCASSGTGSPYEQYFGPGTRLTVT.

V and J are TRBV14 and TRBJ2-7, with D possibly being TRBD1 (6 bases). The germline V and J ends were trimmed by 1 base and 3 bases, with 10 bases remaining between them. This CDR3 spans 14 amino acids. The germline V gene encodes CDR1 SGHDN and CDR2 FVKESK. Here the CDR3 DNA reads TGTGCCAGCAGCCAAGTACAGGGATACTACGAGCAGTACTTC. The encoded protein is CASSQVQGYYEQYF.

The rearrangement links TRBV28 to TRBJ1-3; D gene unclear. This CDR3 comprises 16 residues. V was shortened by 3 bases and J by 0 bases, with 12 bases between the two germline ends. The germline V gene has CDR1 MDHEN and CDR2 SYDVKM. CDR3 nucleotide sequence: TGTGCCAGCAGTTTCTCCCGTGGCAACTCTGGAAACACCATATATTTT. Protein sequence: CASSFSRGNSGNTIYF.

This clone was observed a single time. The CDR3, as DNA: TGTGCCAGTTTGTCCGCTAACAATGAGCAGTTCTTC. Its translation: CASLSANNEQFF. This chain joins TRBV19 and TRBJ2-1; the D is unclear. The CDR3 loop spans 12 amino acids. The germline CDR1 and CDR2 sequences are LNHDA and SQIVND (reference sequence). Trimming shortened V by 8 bases and J by 5 bases, and 10 bases separated the two germline ends.

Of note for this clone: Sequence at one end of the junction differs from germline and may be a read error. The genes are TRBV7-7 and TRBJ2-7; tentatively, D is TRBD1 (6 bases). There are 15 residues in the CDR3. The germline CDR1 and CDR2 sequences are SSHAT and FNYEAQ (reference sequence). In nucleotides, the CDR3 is TGTGCTAGCAGCCCCCACAGGGTCTCCATATACGAGCAGTACTTC. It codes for CASSPHRVSIYEQYF. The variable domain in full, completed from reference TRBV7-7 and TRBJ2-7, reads GAGVSQSPRYKVTKRGQDVTLRCDPISSHATLYWYQQALGQGPEFLTYFNYEAQPDKSGLPSDRFSAERPEGSISTLTIQRTEQRDSAMYRCASSPHRVSIYEQYFGPGTRLTVT.

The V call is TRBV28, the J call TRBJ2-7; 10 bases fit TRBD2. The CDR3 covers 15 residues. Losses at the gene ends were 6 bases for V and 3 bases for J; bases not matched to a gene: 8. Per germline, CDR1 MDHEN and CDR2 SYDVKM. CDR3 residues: CASSGAGGLRYEQYF. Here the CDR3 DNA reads TGTGCCAGCAGCGGAGCGGGAGGGCTGCGCTACGAGCAGTACTTC.

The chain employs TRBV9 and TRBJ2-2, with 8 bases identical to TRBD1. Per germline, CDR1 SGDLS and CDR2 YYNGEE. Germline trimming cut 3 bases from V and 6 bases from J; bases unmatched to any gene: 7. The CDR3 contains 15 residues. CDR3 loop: CASSARTGSAGELFF. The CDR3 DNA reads TGTGCCAGCAGCGCGAGGACAGGGTCGGCCGGGGAGCTGTTTTTT.

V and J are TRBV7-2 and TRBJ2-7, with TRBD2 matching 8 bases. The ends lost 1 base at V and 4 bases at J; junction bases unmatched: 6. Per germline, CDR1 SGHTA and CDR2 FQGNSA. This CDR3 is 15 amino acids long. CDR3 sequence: CASSLGASGSYEQYF. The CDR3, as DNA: TGTGCCAGCAGCTTAGGCGCTAGCGGGTCTTACGAGCAGTACTTC.

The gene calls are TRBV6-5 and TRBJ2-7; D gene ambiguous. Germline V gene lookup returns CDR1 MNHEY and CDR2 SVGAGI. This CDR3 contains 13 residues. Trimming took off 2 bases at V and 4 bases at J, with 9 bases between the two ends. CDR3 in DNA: TGTGCCAGCAGTTACGGCAGGTTATACGAGCAGTACTTC. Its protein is CASSYGRLYEQYF.

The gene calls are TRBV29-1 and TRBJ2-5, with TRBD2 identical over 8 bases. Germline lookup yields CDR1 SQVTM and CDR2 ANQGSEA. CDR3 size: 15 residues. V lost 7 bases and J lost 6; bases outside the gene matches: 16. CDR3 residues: CSATSSGSGSQTQYF. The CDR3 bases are TGCAGCGCAACGTCGAGCGGGAGTGGCTCGCAGACCCAGTACTTC.

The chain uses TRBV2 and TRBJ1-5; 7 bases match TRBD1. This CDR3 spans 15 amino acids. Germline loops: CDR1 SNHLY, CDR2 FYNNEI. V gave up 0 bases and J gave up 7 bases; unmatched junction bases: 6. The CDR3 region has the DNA TGTGCCAGCAGTGAAGCGCGACAGGGTAAACAGCCCCAGCATTTT. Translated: CASSEARQGKQPQHF.

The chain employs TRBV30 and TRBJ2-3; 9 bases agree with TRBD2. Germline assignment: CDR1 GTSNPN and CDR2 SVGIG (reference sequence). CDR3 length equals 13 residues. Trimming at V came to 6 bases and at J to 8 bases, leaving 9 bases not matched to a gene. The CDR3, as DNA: TGTGCCTGTCTCCCTAGCGGGGCTCTTACGCAGTATTTT. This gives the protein CACLPSGALTQYF.

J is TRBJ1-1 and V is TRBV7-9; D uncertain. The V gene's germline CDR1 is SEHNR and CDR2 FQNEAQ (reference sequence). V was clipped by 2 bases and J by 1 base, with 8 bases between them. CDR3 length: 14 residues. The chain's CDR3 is CASSLTQANTEAFF. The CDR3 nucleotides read TGTGCCAGCAGCTTAACTCAGGCGAACACTGAAGCTTTCTTT.

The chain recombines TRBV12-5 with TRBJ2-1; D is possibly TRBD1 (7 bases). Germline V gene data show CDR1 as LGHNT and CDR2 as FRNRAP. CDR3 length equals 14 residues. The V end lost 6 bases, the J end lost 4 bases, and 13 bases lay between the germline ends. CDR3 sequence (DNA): TGTGCTAGTGGAACGGGGGACAGTTACAATGAGCAGTTCTTC. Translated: CASGTGDSYNEQFF.

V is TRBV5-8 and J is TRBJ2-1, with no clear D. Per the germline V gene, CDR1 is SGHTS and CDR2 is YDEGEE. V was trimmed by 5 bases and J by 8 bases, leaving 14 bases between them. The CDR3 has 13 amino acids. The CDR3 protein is CASSRRGMDEQFF. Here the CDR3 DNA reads TGTGCCAGCAGTAGGCGCGGCATGGATGAGCAGTTCTTC.

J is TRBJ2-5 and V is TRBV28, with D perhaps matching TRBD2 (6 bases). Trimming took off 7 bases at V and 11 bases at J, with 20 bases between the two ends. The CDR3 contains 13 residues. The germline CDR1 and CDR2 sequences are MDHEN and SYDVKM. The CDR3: CASISGHGDPQYF. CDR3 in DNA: TGTGCCAGCATTAGCGGCCATGGGGATCCTCAGTACTTC. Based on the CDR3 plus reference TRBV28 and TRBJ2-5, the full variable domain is DVKVTQSSRYLVKRTGEKVFLECVQDMDHENMFWYRQDPGLGLRLIYFSYDVKMKEKGDIPEGYSVSREKKERFSLILESASTNQTSMYLCASISGHGDPQYFGPGTRLLVL.

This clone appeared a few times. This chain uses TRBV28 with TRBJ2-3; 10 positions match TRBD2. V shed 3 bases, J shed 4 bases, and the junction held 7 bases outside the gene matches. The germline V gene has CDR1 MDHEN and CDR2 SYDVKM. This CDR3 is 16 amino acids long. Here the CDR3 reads CASSFRLLAGADTQYF. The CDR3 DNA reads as TGTGCCAGCAGTTTTAGATTGCTAGCGGGGGCAGATACGCAGTATTTT.

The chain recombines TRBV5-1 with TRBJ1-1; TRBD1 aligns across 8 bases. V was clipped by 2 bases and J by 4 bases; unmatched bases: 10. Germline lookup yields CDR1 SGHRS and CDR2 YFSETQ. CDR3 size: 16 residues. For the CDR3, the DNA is TGCGCCAGCAGCTTACTATACCAGGGGGCGCGCACTGAAGCTTTCTTT. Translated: CASSLLYQGARTEAFF.

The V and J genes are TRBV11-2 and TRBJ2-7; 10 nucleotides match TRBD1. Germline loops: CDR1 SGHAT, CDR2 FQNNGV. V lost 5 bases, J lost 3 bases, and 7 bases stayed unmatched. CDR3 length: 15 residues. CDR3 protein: CASSEPGQGFYEQYF. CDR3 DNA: TGTGCCAGCAGCGAACCGGGACAGGGGTTCTACGAGCAGTACTTC.

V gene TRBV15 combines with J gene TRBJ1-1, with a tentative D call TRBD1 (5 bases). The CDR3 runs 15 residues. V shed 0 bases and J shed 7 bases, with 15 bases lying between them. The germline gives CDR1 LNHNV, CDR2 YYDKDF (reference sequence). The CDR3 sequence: CATSRDVPGRGEAFF. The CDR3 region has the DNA TGTGCCACCAGCAGAGATGTTCCGGGGCGGGGTGAAGCTTTCTTT. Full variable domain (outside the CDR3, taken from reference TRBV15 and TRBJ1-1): DAMVIQNPRYQVTQFGKPVTLSCSQTLNHNVMYWYQQKSSQAPKLLFHYYDKDFNNEADTPDNFQSRRPNTSFCFLDIRSPGLGDTAMYLCATSRDVPGRGEAFFGQGTRLTVV.

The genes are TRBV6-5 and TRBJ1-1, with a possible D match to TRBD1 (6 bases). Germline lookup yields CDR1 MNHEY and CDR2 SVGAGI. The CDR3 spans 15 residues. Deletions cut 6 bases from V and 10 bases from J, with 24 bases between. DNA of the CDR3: TGTGCCAGCAGCCCAGGGGCAGACTCGTCGCTGGGAGCTTTCTTT. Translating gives CASSPGADSSLGAFF.

The CDR3 spells CASRPGTKSTGELFF. In DNA, the CDR3 is TGTGCCAGCAGGCCCGGGACAAAATCCACCGGGGAGCTGTTTTTT. The chain employs TRBV7-8 and TRBJ2-2, with TRBD1 as a possible D gene (6 bases). CDR3 size: 15 residues. The V gene lost 6 bases and the J gene lost 4 bases, with 15 bases spanning the gap. CDR1 is SGHVS, CDR2 FQNEAQ, per germline.